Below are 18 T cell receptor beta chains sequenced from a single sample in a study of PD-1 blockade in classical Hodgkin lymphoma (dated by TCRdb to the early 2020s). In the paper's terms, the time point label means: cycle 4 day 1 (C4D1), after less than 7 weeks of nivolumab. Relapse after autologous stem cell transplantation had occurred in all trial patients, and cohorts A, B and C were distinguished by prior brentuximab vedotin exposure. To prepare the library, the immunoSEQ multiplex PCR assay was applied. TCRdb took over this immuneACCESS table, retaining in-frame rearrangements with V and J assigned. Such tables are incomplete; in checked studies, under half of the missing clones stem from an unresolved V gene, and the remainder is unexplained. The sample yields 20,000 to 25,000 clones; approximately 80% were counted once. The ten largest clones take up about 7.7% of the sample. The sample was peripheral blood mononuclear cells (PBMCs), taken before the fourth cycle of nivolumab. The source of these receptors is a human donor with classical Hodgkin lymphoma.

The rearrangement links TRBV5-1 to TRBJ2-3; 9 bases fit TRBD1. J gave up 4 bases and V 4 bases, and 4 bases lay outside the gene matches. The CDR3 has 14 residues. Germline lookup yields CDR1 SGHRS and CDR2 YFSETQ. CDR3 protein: CASSGTGLADTQYF. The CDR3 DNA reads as TGCGCCAGCAGCGGGACAGGGCTGGCAGATACGCAGTATTTT.

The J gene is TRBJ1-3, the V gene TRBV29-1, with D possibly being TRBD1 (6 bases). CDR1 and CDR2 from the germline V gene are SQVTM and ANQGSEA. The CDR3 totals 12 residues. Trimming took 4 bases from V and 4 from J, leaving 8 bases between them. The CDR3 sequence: CSVGGLGNTIYF. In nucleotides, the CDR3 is TGCAGCGTTGGGGGGCTCGGAAACACCATATATTTT.

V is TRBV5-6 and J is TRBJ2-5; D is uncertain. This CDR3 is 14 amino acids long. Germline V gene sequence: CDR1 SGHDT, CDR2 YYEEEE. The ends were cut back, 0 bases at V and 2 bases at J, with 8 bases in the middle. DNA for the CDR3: TGTGCCAGCAGCTTGGGGTGGAATCAAGAGACCCAGTACTTC. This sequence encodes CASSLGWNQETQYF.

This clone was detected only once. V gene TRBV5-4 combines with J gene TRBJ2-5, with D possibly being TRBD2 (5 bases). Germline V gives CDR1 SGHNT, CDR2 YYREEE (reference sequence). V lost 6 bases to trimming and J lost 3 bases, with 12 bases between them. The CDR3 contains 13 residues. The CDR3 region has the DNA TGTGCCAGCACCAGACCCGGGGAAGAGACCCAGTACTTC. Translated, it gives CASTRPGEETQYF.

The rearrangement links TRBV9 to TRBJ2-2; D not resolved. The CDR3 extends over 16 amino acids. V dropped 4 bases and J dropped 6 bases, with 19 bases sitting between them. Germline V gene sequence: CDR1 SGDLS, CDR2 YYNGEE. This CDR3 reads CASSPHQTVVAGELFF. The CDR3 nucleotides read TGTGCCAGCAGCCCTCATCAGACCGTGGTAGCCGGGGAGCTGTTTTTT. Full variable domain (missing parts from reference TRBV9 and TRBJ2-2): DSGVTQTPKHLITATGQRVTLRCSPRSGDLSVYWYQQSLDQGLQFLIQYYNGEERAKGNILERFSAQQFPDLHSELNLSSLELGDSALYFCASSPHQTVVAGELFFGEGSRLTVL.

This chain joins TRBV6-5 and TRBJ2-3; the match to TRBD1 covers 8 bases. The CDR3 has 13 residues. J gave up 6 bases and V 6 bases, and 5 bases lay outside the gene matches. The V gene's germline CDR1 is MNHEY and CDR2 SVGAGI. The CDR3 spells CASRPTGGDTQYF. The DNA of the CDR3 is TGTGCCAGCAGGCCCACAGGGGGGGATACGCAGTATTTT.

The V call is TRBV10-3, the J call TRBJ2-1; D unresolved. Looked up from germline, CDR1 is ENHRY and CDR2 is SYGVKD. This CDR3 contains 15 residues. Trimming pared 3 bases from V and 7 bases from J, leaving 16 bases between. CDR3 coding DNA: TGTGCCATCAGTGACTCTCTCCGTAGATGGAATGAGCAGTTCTTC. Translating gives CAISDSLRRWNEQFF.

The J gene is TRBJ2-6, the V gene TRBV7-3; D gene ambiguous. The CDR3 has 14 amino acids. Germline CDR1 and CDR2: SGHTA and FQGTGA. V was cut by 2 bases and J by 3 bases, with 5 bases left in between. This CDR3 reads CASSLLGGANVLTF. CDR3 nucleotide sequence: TGTGCCAGCAGCTTACTGGGTGGGGCCAACGTCCTGACTTTC.

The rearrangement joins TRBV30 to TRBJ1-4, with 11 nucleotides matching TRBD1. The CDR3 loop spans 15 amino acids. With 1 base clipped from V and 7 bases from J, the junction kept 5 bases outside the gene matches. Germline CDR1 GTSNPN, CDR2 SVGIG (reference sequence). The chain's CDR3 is CAWSARTGGVEKLFF. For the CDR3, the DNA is TGTGCCTGGAGTGCCCGGACAGGGGGCGTTGAAAAACTGTTTTTT.

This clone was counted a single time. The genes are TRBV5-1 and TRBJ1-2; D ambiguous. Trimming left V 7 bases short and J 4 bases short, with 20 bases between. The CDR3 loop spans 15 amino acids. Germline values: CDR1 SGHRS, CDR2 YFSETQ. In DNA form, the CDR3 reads TGCGCCAGCGCCATTACGGTTCGAAAGACCTATGGCTACACCTTC. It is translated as CASAITVRKTYGYTF.

CDR3 in DNA: TGTGCCAGCAGCGCGGCACGGTCCTATGGGACCCAGTACTTC. Translated, it gives CASSAARSYGTQYF. V usage is TRBV2 and J usage is TRBJ2-5; the D is unclear. The length of the CDR3 is 14 residues. Trimming removed 6 bases from V and 7 bases from J, with 18 bases in between. Germline V lookup: CDR1 SNHLY, CDR2 FYNNEI.

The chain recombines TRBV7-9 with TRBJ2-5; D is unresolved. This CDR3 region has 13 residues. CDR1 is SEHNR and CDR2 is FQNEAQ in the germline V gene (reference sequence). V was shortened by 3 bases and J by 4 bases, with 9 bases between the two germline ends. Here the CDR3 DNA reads TGTGCCAGCAGCTTGGATATTGGAGAGACCCAGTACTTC. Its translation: CASSLDIGETQYF.

The CDR3 coding sequence is TGCAGCGTTGAGCCCTGTTCCCAATGTAGTCCAGATACGCAGTATTTT. It specifies CSVEPCSQCSPDTQYF. The chain is built from TRBV29-1 and TRBJ2-3; D is unclear. CDR1 and CDR2 (germline): SQVTM, ANQGSEA. The CDR3 extends over 16 amino acids. Trimming took off 3 bases at V and 4 bases at J, with 20 bases between the two ends.

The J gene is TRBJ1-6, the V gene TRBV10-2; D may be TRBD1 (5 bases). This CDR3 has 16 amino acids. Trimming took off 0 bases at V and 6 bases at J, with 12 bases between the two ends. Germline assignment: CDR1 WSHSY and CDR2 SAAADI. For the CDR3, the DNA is TGCGCCAGCAGTGAGTCTCCGACAGAAGGTAATTCACCCCTCCACTTT. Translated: CASSESPTEGNSPLHF.

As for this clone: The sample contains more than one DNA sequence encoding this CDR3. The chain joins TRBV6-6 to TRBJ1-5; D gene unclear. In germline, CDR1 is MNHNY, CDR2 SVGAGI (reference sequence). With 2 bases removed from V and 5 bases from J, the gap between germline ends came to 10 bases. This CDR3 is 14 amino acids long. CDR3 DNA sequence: TGTGCCAGCAGTTACGTGGGATCCGATCAGCCCCAGCATTTT. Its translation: CASSYVGSDQPQHF.

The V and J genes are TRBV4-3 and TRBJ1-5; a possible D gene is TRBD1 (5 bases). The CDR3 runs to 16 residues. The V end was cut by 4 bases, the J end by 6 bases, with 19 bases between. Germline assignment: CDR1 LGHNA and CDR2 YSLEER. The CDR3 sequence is CASSPFPGRVSQPQHF. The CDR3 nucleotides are TGCGCCAGCAGCCCCTTCCCGGGCAGGGTAAGTCAGCCCCAGCATTTT.

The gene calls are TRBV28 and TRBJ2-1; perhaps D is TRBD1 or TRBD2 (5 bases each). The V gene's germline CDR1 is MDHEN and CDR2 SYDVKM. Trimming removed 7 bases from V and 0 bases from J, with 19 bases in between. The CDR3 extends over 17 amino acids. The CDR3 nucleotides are TGTGCCAGCACCTCCGCCGGGACCCCCAACTCCTACAATGAGCAGTTCTTC. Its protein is CASTSAGTPNSYNEQFF.

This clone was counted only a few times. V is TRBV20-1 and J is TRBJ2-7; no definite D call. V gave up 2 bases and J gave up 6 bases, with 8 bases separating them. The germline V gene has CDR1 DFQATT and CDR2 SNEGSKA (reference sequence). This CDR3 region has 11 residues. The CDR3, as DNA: TGCAGTGCTAGAACCGGGTTCGAGCAGTACTTC. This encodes CSARTGFEQYF.